This TCR beta chain comes out of a study of patients and donors after allogeneic stem cell transplantation. From the RT-PCR reads, TCRdb called clonotypes with MiXCR, one entry per CDR3 protein. The sample lists 100,000 to 130,000 distinct CDR3 sequences; approximately 40% were seen once. Germline lookup yields CDR1 LGHNA and CDR2 YSLEER. The V end lost 1 base, the J end lost 0 bases, and 8 bases lay between the germline ends. CDR3 length equals 15 residues. The V call is TRBV4-3, the J call TRBJ2-3; no clear D. The sequence was collected from a human donor who was either an allogeneic HSCT recipient or a stem cell or donor lymphocyte infusion donor (not recorded which). It is not recorded whose cells these are; they may come from a transplant donor. Sequencing was carried out using blood, either unsorted or a sorted T cell fraction (not recorded which). The CDR3 protein is CASSQVGRSTDTQYF. As DNA, the CDR3 is TGCGCCAGCAGCCAAGTAGGACGTAGCACAGATACGCAGTATTTT.